This is a list of T cell receptor beta chains from one sample in a study of blood T cell repertoires in COVID-19. Assay used: immunoSEQ multiplex PCR; TCRdb lists only in-frame clones, some missing. The sample consists of about 22,000 clones, 70% to 90% of them appearing once. The sequenced sample consisted of peripheral blood. The receptors originated from a man aged 65 to 79 with COVID-19, enrolled during active disease. Each CDR3 is given with its conserved first and last residue. D genes are given only for firm matches. Not all rows give a size; the values are once, few, many and, for expanded clones, a class.

v_call	clone_size	d_call	j_call	cdr3_aa	cdr3_nt
TRBV3-1/TRBV3-2	-	TRBD2	TRBJ2-7	CASSQSGGTAQYEQYF	TGTGCCAGCAGCCAAAGCGGGGGGACAGCTCAGTACGAGCAGTACTTC
TRBV19	-	TRBD1	TRBJ1-5	CASALTGSNQPQHF	TGTGCCAGCGCCCTGACAGGGAGCAATCAGCCCCAGCATTTT
TRBV2	-	-	TRBJ2-3	CASSEGWYRTDTQYF	TGTGCCAGCAGCGAAGGGTGGTACCGGACAGATACGCAGTATTTT
TRBV4-1	-	TRBD1	TRBJ2-7	CASSQGQGSYEQYF	TGCGCCAGCAGCCAAGGACAGGGGTCCTACGAGCAGTACTTC
TRBV14	-	-	TRBJ2-7	CASSQDWGVGSYEQYF	TGTGCCAGCAGCCAAGACTGGGGGGTAGGCTCCTACGAGCAGTACTTC
TRBV11-3	-	TRBD1	TRBJ2-2	CASSPGQGIGPGELFF	TGTGCCAGCAGCCCCGGACAGGGGATAGGCCCCGGGGAGCTGTTTTTT
TRBV4-1	-	-	TRBJ1-2	CASSQEDPAGWINYGYTF	TGCGCCAGCAGCCAAGAAGACCCGGCAGGCTGGATTAACTATGGCTACACCTTC
TRBV6-5	-	-	TRBJ2-3	CAVTNGDTQYF	TGTGCCGTAACTAATGGAGATACGCAGTATTTT
TRBV3-1/TRBV3-2	-	TRBD1	TRBJ1-1	CASSQDLSGTAFMNTEAFF	TGTGCCAGCAGCCAAGATTTGTCGGGGACAGCCTTCATGAACACTGAAGCTTTCTTT
TRBV6-5	-	TRBD1	TRBJ2-1	CASSPTGGAYNEQFF	TGTGCCAGCAGTCCGACAGGGGGCGCCTACAATGAGCAGTTCTTC
TRBV5-8	-	-	TRBJ1-4	CASSLAGDKDNEKLFF	TGTGCCAGCAGCTTGGCCGGTGACAAGGATAATGAAAAACTGTTTTTT
TRBV27	-	-	TRBJ2-7	CASSFSGVSWEQYF	TGTGCCAGCAGTTTCTCCGGGGTTTCGTGGGAGCAGTACTTC
TRBV6-5	-	TRBD1	TRBJ2-7	CASTLRTGDEQYF	TGTGCCAGCACCCTTCGGACAGGGGACGAGCAGTACTTC
TRBV4-1	-	TRBD2	TRBJ2-7	CASSQGAGPYEQYF	TGCGCCAGCAGCCAAGGAGCGGGACCCTACGAGCAGTACTTC
TRBV23-1	-	TRBD2	TRBJ2-1	CASSLGTRRIDEQFF	TGCGCCAGCAGTCTTGGGACTAGAAGGATTGATGAGCAGTTCTTC
TRBV4-2	-	-	TRBJ2-1	CASSQVRHSYNEQFF	TGTGCCAGCAGCCAAGTCCGACACTCCTACAATGAGCAGTTCTTC
TRBV30	-	-	TRBJ2-7	CAWSVGGAQYEQYF	TGTGCCTGGAGTGTAGGAGGGGCCCAATACGAGCAGTACTTC
TRBV5-5	-	-	TRBJ2-7	CASIPTGTSTRQYF	TGTGCCAGCATCCCGACAGGTACCTCTACGAGGCAGTACTTC
TRBV2	once	TRBD1	TRBJ1-5	CASRRTGAYQPQHF	TGTGCCAGCAGAAGAACAGGGGCGTATCAGCCCCAGCATTTT
TRBV5-6	-	-	TRBJ2-2	CASSRGDWYTGELFF	TGTGCCAGCTCCCGGGGAGACTGGTACACCGGGGAGCTGTTTTTT
TRBV15	-	-	TRBJ1-2	CATSRTDSYGYTF	TGTGCCACCAGCAGGACAGATAGCTATGGCTACACCTTC
TRBV6-5	-	-	TRBJ1-4	CASSYSGGTNEKLFF	TGTGCCAGCAGTTACAGCGGGGGGACTAATGAAAAACTGTTTTTT
TRBV19	once	-	TRBJ1-1	CATVPVGGANTEAFF	TGTGCCACGGTTCCGGTTGGGGGGGCAAACACTGAAGCTTTCTTT
TRBV7-9	-	-	TRBJ2-7	CASSPRQYEQYF	TGTGCCAGCAGCCCCCGACAGTACGAGCAGTACTTC
TRBV3-1/TRBV3-2	-	TRBD2	TRBJ2-7	CASSGSGSTFYEQYF	TGTGCCAGCAGTGGTAGCGGGTCAACTTTCTACGAGCAGTACTTC
TRBV12-3/TRBV12-4	once	-	TRBJ1-2	CASSLGVTNGYTF	TGTGCCAGCAGTTTAGGGGTTACTAATGGCTACACCTTC
TRBV18	-	-	TRBJ1-5	CASSPDILSNQPQHF	TGTGCCAGCTCACCGGACATTCTTAGCAATCAGCCCCAGCATTTT
TRBV15	-	-	TRBJ2-1	CATSAHAGSAQAEQFF	TGTGCCACCAGCGCCCACGCGGGTAGCGCCCAGGCTGAGCAGTTCTTC
TRBV5-1	-	TRBD2	TRBJ2-1	CASSWRPGTSAGNEQFF	TGCGCCAGCAGCTGGAGACCCGGGACTAGCGCTGGGAATGAGCAGTTCTTC
TRBV7-9	-	-	TRBJ2-7	CASSLRVDEQYF	TGTGCCAGCAGCCTCCGGGTTGACGAGCAGTACTTC
TRBV19	-	TRBD2	TRBJ2-1	CASSEAGGPNEQFF	TGTGCCAGTAGTGAGGCGGGGGGGCCCAATGAGCAGTTCTTC
TRBV12-3/TRBV12-4	-	-	TRBJ1-1	CASSYSTEAFF	TGTGCCAGCAGTTACAGTACTGAAGCTTTCTTT
TRBV2	few	-	TRBJ1-2	CASSDWGDYGYTF	TGTGCCAGCAGTGATTGGGGGGACTATGGCTACACCTTC
TRBV11-2	-	TRBD1	TRBJ2-7	CASGLTGISYEQYF	TGTGCCAGCGGCCTGACAGGGATCTCCTACGAGCAGTACTTC
TRBV6-4	-	-	TRBJ2-5	CASSDSRGTQYF	TGTGCCAGCAGTGACTCGCGGGGAACCCAGTACTTC